The T cell receptor (beta chain) described here comes from a study of OX40 agonist ivuxolimab in advanced cancers. This CDR3 region has 17 residues. The germline V gene has CDR1 SGHDT and CDR2 YYEEEE. With V trimmed by 3 bases and J by 0 bases, 7 bases remained unmatched. Measured with immunoSEQ multiplex PCR; TCRdb has only the in-frame clones, and not every one. The table includes over 40,000 clones, roughly 90% detected once. General observations from the study: The average count of expanded clones was higher among CD8+ T cells than among CD4+. CD4+ and CD8+ blood T cells expanded clonally by week 6 at 0.1 to 3.0 mg/kg.

A word on this clone: Its antigen is not known.

The clonotype originates from an adult with an advanced solid tumor such as melanoma, head and neck, liver or kidney cancer. The chain couples TRBV5-6 to TRBJ1-3; 9 bases match TRBD1. The sequenced sample was CD4+ or CD8+ T cells sorted from blood, obtained in a trial of the OX40 agonist ivuxolimab. The CDR3 DNA follows: TGTGCCAGCAGCTCGATGGGACAGGGCAACTCTGGAAACACCATATATTTT. The encoded protein is CASSSMGQGNSGNTIYF.